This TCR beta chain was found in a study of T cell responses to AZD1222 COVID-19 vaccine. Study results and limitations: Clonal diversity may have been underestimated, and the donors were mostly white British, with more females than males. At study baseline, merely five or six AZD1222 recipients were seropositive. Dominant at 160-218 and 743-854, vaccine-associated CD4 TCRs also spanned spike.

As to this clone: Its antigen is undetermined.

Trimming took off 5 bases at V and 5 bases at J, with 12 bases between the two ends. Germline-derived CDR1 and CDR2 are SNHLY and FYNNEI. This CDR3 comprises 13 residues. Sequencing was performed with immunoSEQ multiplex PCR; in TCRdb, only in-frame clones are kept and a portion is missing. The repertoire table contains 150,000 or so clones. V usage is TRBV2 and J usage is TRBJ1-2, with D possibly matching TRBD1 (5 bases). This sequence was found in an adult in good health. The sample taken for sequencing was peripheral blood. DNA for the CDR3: TGTGCCAGCAGTCACAGGATTGAATATGGCTACACCTTC. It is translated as CASSHRIEYGYTF.